This T cell receptor beta chain was sequenced during a study of blood T cell repertoires in COVID-19. The assay was immunoSEQ multiplex PCR, and TCRdb's table has in-frame clones only and misses some. This table has 100,000 to 150,000 clones, about 80% appearing once. V lost 3 bases, J lost 0 bases, and 18 bases lay in between. The CDR3 length is 18 residues. The germline gives CDR1 LNHDA, CDR2 SQIVND (reference sequence). This receptor was taken from a man aged 35-49 years with active or convalescent COVID-19. V usage is TRBV19 and J usage is TRBJ1-3; TRBD1 might be the D (6 bases). The sample was peripheral blood. CDR3 protein: CASSMGAPIVGSGNTIYF. CDR3 in DNA: TGTGCCAGTAGTATGGGGGCTCCTATAGTGGGCTCTGGAAACACCATATATTTT.